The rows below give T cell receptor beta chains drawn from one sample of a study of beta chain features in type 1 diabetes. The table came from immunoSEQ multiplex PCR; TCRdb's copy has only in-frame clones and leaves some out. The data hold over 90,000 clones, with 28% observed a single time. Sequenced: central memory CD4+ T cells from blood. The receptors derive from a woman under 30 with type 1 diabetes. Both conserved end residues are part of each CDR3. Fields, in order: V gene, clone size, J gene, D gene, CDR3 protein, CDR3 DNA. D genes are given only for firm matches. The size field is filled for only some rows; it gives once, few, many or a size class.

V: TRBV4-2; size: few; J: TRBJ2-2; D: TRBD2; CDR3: CASSQGTSGNTGELFF; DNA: TGTGCCAGCAGCCAAGGGACTAGCGGAAACACCGGGGAGCTGTTTTTT
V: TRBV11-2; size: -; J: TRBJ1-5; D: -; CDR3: CASSPNRESQPQHF; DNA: TGTGCCAGCAGCCCCAACAGGGAAAGTCAGCCCCAGCATTTT
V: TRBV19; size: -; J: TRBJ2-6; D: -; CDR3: CASTDNPSGANVLTF; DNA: TGTGCCAGTACAGACAACCCATCTGGGGCCAACGTCCTGACTTTC
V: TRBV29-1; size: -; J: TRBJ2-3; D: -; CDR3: CSGASTDTQYF; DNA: TGCAGCGGGGCCAGCACAGATACGCAGTATTTT
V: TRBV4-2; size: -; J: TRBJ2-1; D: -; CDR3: CASSQVRDSSYNEQFF; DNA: TGTGCCAGCAGCCAAGTCAGGGACTCGTCCTACAATGAGCAGTTCTTC
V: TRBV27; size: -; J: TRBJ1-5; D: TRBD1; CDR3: CASRRTGPSNQPQHF; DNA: TGTGCCAGCAGACGGACAGGCCCTAGCAATCAGCCCCAGCATTTT
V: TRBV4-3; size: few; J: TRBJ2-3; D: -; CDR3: CASSPRGDATDTQYF; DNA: TGCGCCAGCAGCCCGCGGGGAGACGCCACAGATACGCAGTATTTT
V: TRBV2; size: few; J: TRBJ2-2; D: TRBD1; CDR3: CASRTSGGTNTGELFF; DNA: TGTGCCAGCAGGACCTCAGGGGGTACCAACACCGGGGAGCTGTTTTTT
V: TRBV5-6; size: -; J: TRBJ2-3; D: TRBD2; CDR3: CASSFSWERDTDTQYF; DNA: TGTGCCAGCAGCTTCTCCTGGGAGCGGGACACAGATACGCAGTATTTT
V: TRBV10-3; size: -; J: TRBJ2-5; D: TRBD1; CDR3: CAISESGTGGGGETQYF; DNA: TGTGCCATCAGTGAGTCGGGGACAGGGGGCGGAGGAGAGACCCAGTACTTC
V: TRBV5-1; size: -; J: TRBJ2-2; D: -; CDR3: CASSFGQDSRNTGELFF; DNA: TGCGCCAGCAGCTTTGGGCAGGACAGTCGAAACACCGGGGAGCTGTTTTTT
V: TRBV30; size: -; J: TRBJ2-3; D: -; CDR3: CAWAPGGTDTQYF; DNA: TGTGCCTGGGCCCCGGGTGGAACAGATACGCAGTATTTT
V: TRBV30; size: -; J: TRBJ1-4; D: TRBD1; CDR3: CAWSSRFPGQGNEKLFF; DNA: TGTGCCTGGAGTTCCCGGTTTCCGGGACAGGGTAATGAAAAACTGTTTTTT
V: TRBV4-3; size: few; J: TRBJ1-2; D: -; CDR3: CASSQNYLIANYGYTF; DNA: TGCGCCAGCAGCCAAAACTACCTCATAGCTAACTATGGCTACACCTTC
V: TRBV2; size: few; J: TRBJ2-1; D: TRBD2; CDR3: CASKPTSGRPPYNEQFF; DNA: TGTGCCAGCAAGCCGACTAGCGGGAGGCCCCCCTACAATGAGCAGTTCTTC
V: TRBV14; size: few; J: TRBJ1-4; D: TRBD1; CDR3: CASSLNRGEKLFF; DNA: TGTGCCAGCAGCCTCAACAGGGGTGAAAAACTGTTTTTT
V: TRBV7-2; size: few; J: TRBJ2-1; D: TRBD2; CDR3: CASSLGPLAGEKQFF; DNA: TGTGCCAGCAGCTTAGGACCTCTAGCGGGAGAAAAGCAGTTCTTC
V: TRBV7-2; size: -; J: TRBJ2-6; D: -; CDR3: CASTPARGNGANVLTF; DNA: TGTGCCAGCACCCCCGCTCGCGGGAACGGGGCCAACGTCCTGACTTTC
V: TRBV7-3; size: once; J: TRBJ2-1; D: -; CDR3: CASSSLQRGPRNEQFF; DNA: TGTGCCAGCAGCTCCCTCCAGAGAGGGCCGAGGAATGAGCAGTTCTTC
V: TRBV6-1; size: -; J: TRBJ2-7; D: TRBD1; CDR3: CASSEVSDRTYEQYF; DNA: TGTGCCAGCAGTGAAGTATCGGACAGGACCTACGAGCAGTACTTC
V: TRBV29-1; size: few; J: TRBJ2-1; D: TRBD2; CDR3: CSVGRTSGSYNEQFF; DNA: TGCAGCGTTGGTCGGACTAGCGGCTCCTACAATGAGCAGTTCTTC
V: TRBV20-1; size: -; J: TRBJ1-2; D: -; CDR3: CSASDSYGYTF; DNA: TGCAGTGCTTCGGACAGCTATGGCTACACCTTC
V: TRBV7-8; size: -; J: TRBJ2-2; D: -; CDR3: CASSPGRSANTGELFF; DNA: TGTGCCAGCAGCCCGGGTCGGAGTGCGAACACCGGGGAGCTGTTTTTT
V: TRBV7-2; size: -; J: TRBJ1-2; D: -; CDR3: CASGTWRLNYGYTF; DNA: TGTGCCAGCGGTACTTGGCGGCTGAACTATGGCTACACCTTC
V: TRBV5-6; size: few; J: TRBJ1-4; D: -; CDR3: CASSFGRGQLEKLFF; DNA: TGTGCCAGCAGCTTTGGTCGCGGACAGTTAGAGAAACTGTTTTTT
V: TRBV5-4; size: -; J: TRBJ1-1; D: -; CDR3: CASSGAWGGTEAFF; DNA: TGTGCCAGCAGTGGGGCTTGGGGGGGGACTGAAGCTTTCTTT
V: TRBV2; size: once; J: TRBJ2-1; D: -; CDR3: CASRELDNEQFF; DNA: TGTGCCAGCAGAGAGTTGGACAATGAGCAGTTCTTC
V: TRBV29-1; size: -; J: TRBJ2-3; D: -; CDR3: CSVALQQDSTDTQYF; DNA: TGCAGCGTTGCTCTTCAGCAGGACTCCACAGATACGCAGTATTTT
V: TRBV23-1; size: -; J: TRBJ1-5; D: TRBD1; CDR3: CASSHYPGQGVQPQHF; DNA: TGCGCCAGCAGTCATTACCCGGGACAGGGAGTTCAGCCCCAGCATTTT
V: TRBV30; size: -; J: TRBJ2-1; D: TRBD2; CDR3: CAWTVRTSGRAVSIF; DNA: TGTGCCTGGACCGTTAGGACTAGCGGGAGGGCGGTGTCCATCTTC
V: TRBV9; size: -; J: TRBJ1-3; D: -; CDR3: CASSVEVDSLSGNTIYF; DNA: TGTGCCAGCAGCGTAGAAGTAGACTCCCTCTCTGGAAACACCATATATTTT
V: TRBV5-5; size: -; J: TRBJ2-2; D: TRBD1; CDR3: CASSTDRVMGTGELFF; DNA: TGTGCCAGCAGCACCGACAGGGTCATGGGCACCGGGGAGCTGTTTTTT
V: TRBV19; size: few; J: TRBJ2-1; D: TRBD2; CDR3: CASSKTSAYNEQFF; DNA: TGTGCCAGTAGTAAGACTAGCGCCTACAATGAGCAGTTCTTC
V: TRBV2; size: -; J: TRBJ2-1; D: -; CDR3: CASGGASPYNEQFF; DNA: TGTGCCAGTGGGGGGGCGTCTCCCTACAATGAGCAGTTCTTC
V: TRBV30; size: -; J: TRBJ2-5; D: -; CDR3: CAWSVGVAGRGETQYF; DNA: TGTGCCTGGAGTGTAGGGGTGGCGGGAAGAGGGGAGACCCAGTACTTC
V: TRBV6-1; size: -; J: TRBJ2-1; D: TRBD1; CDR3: CASSWTGGDYNEQFF; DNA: TGTGCCAGCAGCTGGACAGGGGGCGACTACAATGAGCAGTTCTTC
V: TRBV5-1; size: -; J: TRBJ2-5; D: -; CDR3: CASGAGRETQYF; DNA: TGCGCCAGCGGCGCAGGGCGGGAGACCCAGTACTTC
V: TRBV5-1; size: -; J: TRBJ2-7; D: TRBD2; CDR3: CASSPGRAGGPWDEQYF; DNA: TGCGCCAGCAGCCCAGGTAGAGCGGGAGGGCCTTGGGACGAGCAGTACTTC
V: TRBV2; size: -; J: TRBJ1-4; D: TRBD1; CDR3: CASSDGTALFF; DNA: TGTGCCAGCAGTGATGGGACAGCACTGTTTTTT
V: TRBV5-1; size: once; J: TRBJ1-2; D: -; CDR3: CASSFGGTGYDYGYTF; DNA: TGCGCCAGCAGCTTTGGTGGAACAGGGTATGACTATGGCTACACCTTC
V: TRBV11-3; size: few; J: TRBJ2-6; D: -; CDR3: CASSPDSSGANVLTF; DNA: TGTGCCAGCAGCCCGGACAGCTCTGGGGCCAACGTCCTGACTTTC
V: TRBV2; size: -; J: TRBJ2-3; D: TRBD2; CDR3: CASLSGSPTDTQYF; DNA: TGTGCCAGCCTTAGCGGGAGTCCCACAGATACGCAGTATTTT
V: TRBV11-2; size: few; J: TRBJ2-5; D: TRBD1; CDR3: CASSSGQGRETQYF; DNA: TGTGCCAGCAGCTCCGGACAGGGCAGAGAGACCCAGTACTTC
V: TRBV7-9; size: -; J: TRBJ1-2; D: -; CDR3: CASSPSSGGSYGYTF; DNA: TGTGCCAGCAGCCCTTCTTCGGGGGGAAGCTATGGCTACACCTTC
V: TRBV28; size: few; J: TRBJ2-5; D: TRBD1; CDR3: CASSRDSLETQYF; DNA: TGTGCCAGCAGTCGGGACAGTCTAGAGACCCAGTACTTC
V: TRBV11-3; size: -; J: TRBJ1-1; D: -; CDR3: CASSSTGHRSTEAFF; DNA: TGTGCCAGCAGCTCAACGGGACACCGGAGCACTGAAGCTTTCTTT
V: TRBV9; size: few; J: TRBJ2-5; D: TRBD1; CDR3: CASSVFGTESQETQYF; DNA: TGTGCCAGCAGCGTATTCGGGACAGAGTCACAAGAGACCCAGTACTTC
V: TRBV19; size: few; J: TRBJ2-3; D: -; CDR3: CASSDTGGFTDTQYF; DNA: TGTGCCAGTAGTGACACCGGGGGTTTCACAGATACGCAGTATTTT
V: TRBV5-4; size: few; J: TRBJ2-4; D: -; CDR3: CASSSTGSAKNIQYF; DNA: TGTGCCAGCAGTTCGACAGGCTCGGCCAAAAACATTCAGTACTTC
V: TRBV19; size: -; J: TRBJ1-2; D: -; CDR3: CASSMGGEYGYTF; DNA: TGTGCCAGTAGTATGGGGGGAGAATATGGCTACACCTTC
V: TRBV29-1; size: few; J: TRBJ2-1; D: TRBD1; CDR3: CSVEERGQGIRIYNEQFF; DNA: TGCAGCGTTGAGGAAAGGGGACAGGGGATAAGGATTTACAATGAGCAGTTCTTC
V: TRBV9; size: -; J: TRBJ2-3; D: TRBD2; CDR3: CASSPRSTSGFPDTQYF; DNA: TGTGCCAGCAGCCCCCGGTCGACTAGCGGATTTCCAGATACGCAGTATTTT
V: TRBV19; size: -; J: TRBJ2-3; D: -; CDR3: CATGHREATDTQYF; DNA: TGTGCCACCGGGCACAGGGAAGCCACAGATACGCAGTATTTT
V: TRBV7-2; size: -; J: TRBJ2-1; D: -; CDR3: CASSFSGSINEQFF; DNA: TGTGCCAGCAGCTTTAGTGGGAGTATCAATGAGCAGTTCTTC
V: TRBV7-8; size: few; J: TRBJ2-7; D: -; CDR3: CASSLVEYEQYF; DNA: TGTGCCAGCAGCTTAGTAGAATACGAGCAGTACTTC